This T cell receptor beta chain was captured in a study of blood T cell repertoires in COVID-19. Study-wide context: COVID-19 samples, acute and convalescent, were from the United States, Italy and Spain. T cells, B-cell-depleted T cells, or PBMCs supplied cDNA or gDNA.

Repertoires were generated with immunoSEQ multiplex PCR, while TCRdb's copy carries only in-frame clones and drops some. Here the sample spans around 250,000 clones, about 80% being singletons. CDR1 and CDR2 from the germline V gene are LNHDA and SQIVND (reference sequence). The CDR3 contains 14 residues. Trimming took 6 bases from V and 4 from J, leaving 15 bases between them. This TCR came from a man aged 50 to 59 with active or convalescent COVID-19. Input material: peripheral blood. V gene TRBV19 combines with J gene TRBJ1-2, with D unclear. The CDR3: CASRRTDGSYGYTF. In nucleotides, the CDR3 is TGTGCCAGTAGGAGGACGGACGGGAGCTATGGCTACACCTTC.